The entry that follows covers one TCR beta chain sequence. This could be a read error, since a much larger clone is one nucleotide away. Primed by a sample-barcoded 5' primer and a J-beta primer mix, a second PCR proceeded for roughly 7 to 12 cycles. A 12-random-nucleotide template-switch adaptor tagged each cDNA molecule. TCRdb re-derived calls from the 5' RACE reads in MiXCR, one entry per CDR3 protein. The sample lists about 590,000 distinct CDR3 sequences, about 30% occurring once. The sample is drawn from a study of blood T cells in healthy people across ages. CDR1 SGHVS and CDR2 FNYEAQ come from the germline V gene. This CDR3 region has 16 residues.

The sequenced sample was blood. The chain links TRBV7-6 to TRBJ1-6, with 10 nucleotides matching TRBD1. This receptor was obtained from an elderly woman in good health. CDR3 DNA sequence: TGTGCCAGCAGCGCCCGGGACAGGGGAACTGGTTCACCCCCCCACTTT. Translation gives CASSARDRGTGSPPHF.